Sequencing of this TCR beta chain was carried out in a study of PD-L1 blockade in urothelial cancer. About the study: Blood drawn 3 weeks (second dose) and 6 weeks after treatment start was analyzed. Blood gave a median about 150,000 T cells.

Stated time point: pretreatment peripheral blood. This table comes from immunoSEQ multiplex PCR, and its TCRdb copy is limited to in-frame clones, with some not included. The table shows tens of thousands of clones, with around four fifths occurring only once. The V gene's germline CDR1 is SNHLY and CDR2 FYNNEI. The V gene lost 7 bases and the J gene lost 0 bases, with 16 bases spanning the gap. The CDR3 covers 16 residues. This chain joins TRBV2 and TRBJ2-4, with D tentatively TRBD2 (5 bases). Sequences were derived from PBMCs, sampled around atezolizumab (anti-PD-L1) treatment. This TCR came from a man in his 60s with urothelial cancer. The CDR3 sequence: CASMSEGFLAKNIQYF. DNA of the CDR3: TGTGCCAGCATGTCAGAGGGATTCCTAGCCAAAAACATTCAGTACTTC.